These T cell receptor beta chains were read from a single sample in a study of hypomethylating agent response in myelodysplastic syndrome. Profiling relied on immunoSEQ multiplex PCR, and the TCRdb table lists in-frame clones only, not all of them. The profile shows almost 4,500 clones, roughly 80% of them singletons. Sample: bone marrow, taken before or after starting hypomethylating agent treatment for myelodysplastic syndrome (not recorded which). The receptors derive from a human donor with myelodysplastic syndrome. CDR3s include the opening cysteine and the closing phenylalanine or tryptophan.

j_gene: TRBJ1-3
v_gene: TRBV11-2
len: 17
CDR3aa: CASSTRTGAHSGNTIYF

j_gene: TRBJ2-1
v_gene: TRBV9
len: 14
CDR3aa: CASSVGGWGGEQFF

j_gene: TRBJ2-3
v_gene: TRBV28
len: 14
CDR3aa: CASTLAPRTDTQYF

j_gene: TRBJ2-7
v_gene: TRBV6-1
len: 15
CDR3aa: CASSENSGRAYEQYF

j_gene: TRBJ1-1
v_gene: TRBV19
len: 16
CDR3aa: CASSVETGTGNTEAFF

j_gene: TRBJ1-2
v_gene: TRBV30
len: 11
CDR3aa: CAGRRWGGYTF

j_gene: TRBJ2-5
v_gene: TRBV4-3
len: 13
CDR3aa: CASSQGIGETQYF

j_gene: TRBJ1-4
v_gene: TRBV25-1
len: 14
CDR3aa: CASSRGKGDEKLFF

j_gene: TRBJ2-7
v_gene: TRBV27
len: 14
CDR3aa: CASSLGGDWNEQYF

j_gene: TRBJ2-3
v_gene: TRBV4-3
len: 17
CDR3aa: CASSQDWKGLLTDTQYF

j_gene: TRBJ1-5
v_gene: TRBV7-2
len: 15
CDR3aa: CASSLGIQGYQPQHF

j_gene: TRBJ2-3
v_gene: TRBV11-1
len: 16
CDR3aa: CASSLGGRRKSDTQYF

j_gene: TRBJ2-7
v_gene: TRBV29-1
len: 13
CDR3aa: CSVEVGGWGEQYF

j_gene: TRBJ2-3
v_gene: TRBV6-1
len: 16
CDR3aa: CASSGRQQTSTDTQYF

j_gene: TRBJ1-1
v_gene: TRBV5-1
len: 14
CDR3aa: CASSAGQVNTEAFF

j_gene: TRBJ2-7
v_gene: TRBV5-1
len: 14
CDR3aa: CASSLWTDSYEQYF

j_gene: TRBJ1-1
v_gene: TRBV27
len: 13
CDR3aa: CASSLPSGAEAFF

j_gene: TRBJ2-7
v_gene: TRBV27
len: 14
CDR3aa: CASSLVGGPYEQYF

j_gene: TRBJ2-3
v_gene: TRBV2
len: 15
CDR3aa: CASSEGLAGADTQYF

j_gene: TRBJ1-1
v_gene: TRBV2
len: 14
CDR3aa: CASSGSRLNTEAFF

j_gene: TRBJ1-2
v_gene: TRBV27
len: 15
CDR3aa: CASSPTGRILGGYTF

j_gene: TRBJ2-7
v_gene: TRBV7-2
len: 16
CDR3aa: CASSLGLAGGQGEQYF

j_gene: TRBJ1-3
v_gene: TRBV15
len: 17
CDR3aa: CATSRESRTAGGNTIYF

j_gene: TRBJ1-1
v_gene: TRBV7-2
len: 13
CDR3aa: CASSGLRNTEAFF

j_gene: TRBJ2-3
v_gene: TRBV10-2
len: 14
CDR3aa: CASSVRASTDTQYF

j_gene: TRBJ2-3
v_gene: TRBV7-2
len: 11
CDR3aa: CASSLQHTQYF

j_gene: TRBJ2-2
v_gene: TRBV19
len: 14
CDR3aa: CASSTPGSPGELFF

j_gene: TRBJ2-5
v_gene: TRBV28
len: 15
CDR3aa: CASSTLREEGETQYF

j_gene: TRBJ1-1
v_gene: TRBV4-1
len: 15
CDR3aa: CASSHGTGPNTEAFF

j_gene: TRBJ1-1
v_gene: TRBV7-9
len: 13
CDR3aa: CAAGTGLNTEAFF

j_gene: TRBJ2-1
v_gene: TRBV2
len: 15
CDR3aa: CASSEVGGGGNEQFF

j_gene: TRBJ1-2
v_gene: TRBV25-1
len: 14
CDR3aa: CASSRDSVNYGYTF

j_gene: TRBJ1-2
v_gene: TRBV10-3
len: 13
CDR3aa: CAISSSRGDGYTF

j_gene: TRBJ1-2
v_gene: TRBV9
len: 15
CDR3aa: CASSVGLDGVYGYTF

j_gene: TRBJ1-6
v_gene: TRBV7-2
len: 18
CDR3aa: CASSSNPTASSYNSPLHF

j_gene: TRBJ1-5
v_gene: TRBV19
len: 14
CDR3aa: CASSLQQGNQPQHF

j_gene: TRBJ2-7
v_gene: TRBV27
len: 15
CDR3aa: CASSPEPLSSYEQYF

j_gene: TRBJ1-5
v_gene: TRBV15
len: 13
CDR3aa: CATSRELYQPQHF

j_gene: TRBJ1-1
v_gene: TRBV27
len: 17
CDR3aa: CASSLSVTGTMNTEAFF

j_gene: TRBJ1-3
v_gene: TRBV25-1
len: 15
CDR3aa: CASSKPGTGGDTIYF

j_gene: TRBJ2-5
v_gene: TRBV7-6
len: 15
CDR3aa: CASSARGIFQETQYF

j_gene: TRBJ2-3
v_gene: TRBV9
len: 13
CDR3aa: CASSLWGTDTQYF

j_gene: TRBJ2-7
v_gene: TRBV29-1
len: 13
CDR3aa: CSVDGLQGNEQYF

j_gene: TRBJ2-7
v_gene: TRBV19
len: 13
CDR3aa: CASSLFAQSEQYF

j_gene: TRBJ2-2
v_gene: TRBV6-5
len: 14
CDR3aa: CASSQSRGFGELFF

j_gene: TRBJ2-1
v_gene: TRBV2
len: 17
CDR3aa: CASSEAEGGRGSNEQFF

j_gene: TRBJ2-3
v_gene: TRBV5-6
len: 16
CDR3aa: CASSLWLAGRTDTQYF

j_gene: TRBJ2-2
v_gene: TRBV5-1
len: 17
CDR3aa: CASSLGQGNLNTGELFF

j_gene: TRBJ2-3
v_gene: TRBV19
len: 15
CDR3aa: CASSMQAGGPDTQYF

j_gene: TRBJ2-7
v_gene: TRBV5-4
len: 16
CDR3aa: CASSLGGGRGKYEQYF

j_gene: TRBJ2-2
v_gene: TRBV18
len: 17
CDR3aa: CASSPTGTGPNTGELFF

j_gene: TRBJ2-1
v_gene: TRBV11-2
len: 17
CDR3aa: CASSTQQTSGTYNEQFF

j_gene: TRBJ2-3
v_gene: TRBV28
len: 12
CDR3aa: CASSLTSDTQYF

j_gene: TRBJ1-3
v_gene: TRBV28
len: 14
CDR3aa: CASSIGGSGNTIYF